Below, 4 T cell receptor beta chains from the same sample are listed, as sequenced in a study of blood T cell repertoires in COVID-19. The assay was immunoSEQ multiplex PCR, and TCRdb's table has in-frame clones only and misses some. Altogether 150,000 to 200,000 clones are present, around 85% being singletons, with the ten largest covering under 4%. The sequenced material came from peripheral blood. These receptor sequences come from a human donor with acute or convalescent COVID-19. The donor label of this sample is uncertain.

This clone was detected only once. The rearrangement uses TRBV6-5 and TRBJ1-1, with unresolved D. From germline, CDR1 is MNHEY and CDR2 SVGAGI. The length of the CDR3 is 15 residues. Trimming shortened V by 7 bases and J by 4 bases, and 19 bases separated the two germline ends. CDR3 coding DNA: TGTGCCAGCACCTCCCCGTCGGCGGGAGGCACTGAAGCTTTCTTT. It encodes CASTSPSAGGTEAFF.

This clone was picked up one time. The chain employs TRBV6-5 and TRBJ1-2; tentatively, D is TRBD1 (6 bases). Trimming cost V 6 bases and J 3 bases, with 8 bases left between them. CDR3 length: 12 residues. Germline lookup yields CDR1 MNHEY and CDR2 SVGAGI. CDR3 in amino acids: CASSSGDYGYTF. The CDR3 nucleotides read TGTGCCAGCAGCTCAGGGGACTATGGCTACACCTTC.

This clone has only a few counts. V is TRBV11-1 and J is TRBJ2-2; D may be TRBD1 (5 bases). V lost 1 base, J lost 7 bases, and 13 bases lay in between. The CDR3 is made up of 15 amino acids. The germline gives CDR1 SGHAT, CDR2 FQDESV (reference sequence). The CDR3 is CASSLVGRADGELFF. Here the CDR3 DNA reads TGTGCCAGCAGCTTAGTTGGCAGGGCTGACGGGGAGCTGTTTTTT.

The chain employs TRBV5-4 and TRBJ2-7; D is unresolved. V was clipped by 3 bases and J by 3 bases, with 10 bases between them. The germline V gene has CDR1 SGHNT and CDR2 YYREEE (reference sequence). There are 13 residues in the CDR3. The DNA for the CDR3 is TGTGCCAGCAGCTCCCTCCCGGGCTACGAGCAGTACTTC. Translating it yields CASSSLPGYEQYF.